The 29 T cell receptor beta chains listed next were all sequenced from one sample in a study of siplizumab effects on memory and regulatory T cells. Repertoires were generated with immunoSEQ multiplex PCR, while TCRdb's copy carries only in-frame clones and drops some. The sample shows tens of thousands of clones, 80% to 90% of them seen only once. Sample: Tregs sorted from blood. These receptors were taken from a human donor in good health.

The rearrangement links TRBV27 to TRBJ2-7; 9 bases line up with TRBD1. The CDR3 consists of 16 residues. The germline V gene encodes CDR1 MNHEY and CDR2 SMNVEV (reference sequence). With V trimmed by 6 bases and J by 5 bases, 14 bases remained unmatched. CDR3 region: CASSRRGQGGGDEQYF. Here the CDR3 DNA reads TGTGCCAGCAGCCGAAGGGGACAGGGCGGGGGAGACGAGCAGTACTTC.

V and J are TRBV2 and TRBJ2-7; D gene ambiguous. In germline, CDR1 is SNHLY, CDR2 FYNNEI. Trimming took off 4 bases at V and 1 base at J, with 11 bases between the two ends. The length of the CDR3 is 14 residues. CDR3 coding DNA: TGTGCCAGCAGTGGCGAGCGATGGTCCTACGAGCAGTACTTC. Protein: CASSGERWSYEQYF.

The rearrangement uses TRBV5-1 and TRBJ2-7, with D perhaps being TRBD1 or TRBD2 (5 bases each). Per the germline V gene, CDR1 is SGHRS and CDR2 is YFSETQ. This CDR3 has 15 amino acids. Trimming left V 5 bases short and J 0 bases short, with 15 bases between. DNA for the CDR3: TGCGCCAGCAGATCCGGGACCTTACCCTCCTACGAGCAGTACTTC. This encodes CASRSGTLPSYEQYF.

The chain couples TRBV21-1 to TRBJ2-5. TRBV21-1 is designated a pseudogene. The CDR3 runs to 11 residues. The DNA for the CDR3 is TGTGCCAGCAGCAATATAAAGGCCCAGTACTTC. It encodes CASSNIKAQYF.

The rearrangement joins TRBV7-2 to TRBJ2-5, with 11 nucleotides matching TRBD2. CDR1 and CDR2 from the germline V gene are SGHTA and FQGNSA. This CDR3 has 16 residues. V was clipped by 0 bases and J by 5 bases; unmatched bases: 5. The CDR3 nucleotides read TGTGCCAGCAGCTTAGCCCGACTAGCGGGACGGGAGACCCAGTACTTC. The encoded protein is CASSLARLAGRETQYF.

The V gene is TRBV14, the J gene TRBJ2-1; the match to TRBD2 covers 9 bases. The CDR3 is made up of 15 amino acids. V was pared by 1 base and J by 5 bases, with 3 bases of the junction left unmatched. Germline V gene sequence: CDR1 SGHDN, CDR2 FVKESK. CDR3 sequence reads: CASSQVLAGDNEQFF. Written as DNA, the CDR3 is TGTGCCAGCAGCCAAGTCTTAGCGGGAGACAATGAGCAGTTCTTC.

In regard to this clone: The junction does not match germline at one end; this may be a read error. Other DNA sequences within the sample encode an identical CDR3. This chain uses TRBV18 with TRBJ1-3; perhaps TRBD1 as D (5 bases). The CDR3 spans 16 residues. The germline CDR1 and CDR2 sequences are KGHSH and LQKENI. The CDR3 DNA reads as TGCGCCAGCTCGCTCGGGGCATACATCTCTGGAAACACCATATATTTT. Translating it yields CASSLGAYISGNTIYF.

The chain combines TRBV6-1 with TRBJ2-3; the match to TRBD1 covers 7 bases. Germline V gene lookup returns CDR1 MNHNS and CDR2 SASEGT. This CDR3 has 13 residues. Trimming removed 5 bases from V and 6 bases from J; junction bases left unmatched: 5. The CDR3 nucleotides read TGTGCCAGCAGTCAACAGGGGCGGGATACGCAGTATTTT. It encodes CASSQQGRDTQYF.

The chain recombines TRBV7-9 with TRBJ1-1; D ambiguous. The V gene lost 1 base and the J gene lost 3 bases, with 6 bases spanning the gap. The V gene's germline CDR1 is SEHNR and CDR2 FQNEAQ (reference sequence). CDR3 length equals 13 residues. The CDR3 region is CASSLGLDTEAFF. In DNA, the CDR3 is TGTGCCAGCAGCTTAGGCCTGGACACTGAAGCTTTCTTT.

This clone was seen only a few times. The rearrangement joins TRBV7-9 to TRBJ1-1, with TRBD1 identical over 9 bases. V lost 5 bases to trimming and J lost 1 base; unmatched junction nucleotides: 8. Germline values: CDR1 SEHNR, CDR2 FQNEAQ (reference sequence). This CDR3 is 16 amino acids long. CDR3 DNA sequence: TGTGCCAGCAGCCACCCCGGACAGGGGAAGAACACTGAAGCTTTCTTT. It specifies CASSHPGQGKNTEAFF.

This chain uses TRBV27 with TRBJ2-5; perhaps TRBD1 as D (6 bases). The CDR3 spans 14 residues. Germline V gene lookup returns CDR1 MNHEY and CDR2 SMNVEV (reference sequence). V gave up 2 bases and J gave up 7 bases, with 14 bases separating them. The CDR3 nucleotides read TGTGCCAGCAGTTTACCGCAGGGGTCCGGGACCCAGTACTTC. Amino acids: CASSLPQGSGTQYF.

The chain links TRBV7-9 to TRBJ2-5; TRBD2 agrees at 9 bases. The J call could be wrong; TRBJ2-7 is a better fit for the DNA end. Germline CDR1 reads SEHNR; CDR2 reads FQNEAQ (reference sequence). This CDR3 region has 18 residues. CDR3 DNA: TGTGCCAGCAGCCCCAATCGAGACCGACTAGCGGCGGACTACGAGCAGTACTTC. Its protein is CASSPNRDRLAADYEQYF.

The genes are TRBV19 and TRBJ2-7; D gene unclear. V was shortened by 2 bases and J by 5 bases, with 16 bases between the two germline ends. The CDR3 covers 15 residues. Germline values: CDR1 LNHDA, CDR2 SQIVND (reference sequence). For the CDR3, the DNA is TGTGCCAGTAGTATATACCCCGGTGAGCTCAACGAGCAGTACTTC. Residues: CASSIYPGELNEQYF.

V gene TRBV4-3 combines with J gene TRBJ1-2, with D perhaps matching TRBD1 (6 bases). The V gene's germline CDR1 is LGHNA and CDR2 YSLEER. The V end was cut by 3 bases, the J end by 4 bases, with 12 bases between. The CDR3 runs to 14 residues. CDR3 DNA sequence: TGCGCCAGCAGCCAGGACAGACAAATCTATGGCTACACCTTC. This translates into CASSQDRQIYGYTF.

This sequence joins TRBV5-4 and TRBJ2-2; TRBD1 agrees at 7 bases. V shed 4 bases, J shed 0 bases, and the junction held 9 bases outside the gene matches. Germline loops: CDR1 SGHNT, CDR2 YYREEE (reference sequence). This CDR3 is built from 17 residues. The DNA for the CDR3 is TGTGCCAGCAGCCGTACTATAGGGACAGCGAACACCGGGGAGCTGTTTTTT. This sequence encodes CASSRTIGTANTGELFF.

V gene TRBV11-3 combines with J gene TRBJ2-3; 10 bases line up with TRBD2. The V gene's germline CDR1 is SGHNT and CDR2 YENEEA. The trim removed 3 bases at V and 2 bases at J, leaving 5 bases unmatched. The CDR3 has 16 residues. The DNA for the CDR3 is TGTGCCAGCAGCTTCCGCGGACTAGCGGCCACAGATACGCAGTATTTT. Its translation is CASSFRGLAATDTQYF. Variable domain in full (rest from reference TRBV11-3 and TRBJ2-3): EAGVVQSPRYKIIEKKQPVAFWCNPISGHNTLYWYLQNLGQGPELLIRYENEEAVDDSQLPKDRFSAERLKGVDSTLKIQPAELGDSAVYLCASSFRGLAATDTQYFGPGTRLTVL.

The chain uses TRBV4-2 and TRBJ2-3; weak D call: TRBD2 (6 bases). The CDR3 length is 15 residues. The germline V gene has CDR1 LGHNA and CDR2 YNFKEQ. The V gene lost 5 bases and the J gene lost 2 bases, with 14 bases spanning the gap. This CDR3 is CASSAKLATTDTQYF. The CDR3 coding sequence is TGTGCCAGCAGCGCTAAACTAGCTACCACAGATACGCAGTATTTT.

The chain carries TRBV7-2 and TRBJ2-2, with D tentatively TRBD2 (7 bases). Trimming removed 6 bases from V and 2 bases from J, with 16 bases in between. CDR3 length: 16 residues. CDR1 and CDR2 from the germline V gene are SGHTA and FQGNSA. In DNA, the CDR3 is TGTGCCAGCAGTCTAAGGGGGGGCGTTAACACCGGGGAGCTGTTTTTT. Residues: CASSLRGGVNTGELFF.

In its sample, this clone was seen once. The chain is built from TRBV6-5 and TRBJ1-1; no clear D gene. Trimming shortened V by 0 bases and J by 1 base, and 3 bases separated the two germline ends. Per germline, CDR1 MNHEY and CDR2 SVGAGI. The CDR3 has 13 residues. For the CDR3, the DNA is TGTGCCAGCAGTTACTCCAAGAACACTGAAGCTTTCTTT. It translates to CASSYSKNTEAFF.

This sequence joins TRBV5-1 and TRBJ2-5; tentative D call: TRBD2 (6 bases). This CDR3 contains 15 residues. Trimming shortened V by 0 bases and J by 4 bases, and 13 bases separated the two germline ends. Germline V gene sequence: CDR1 SGHRS, CDR2 YFSETQ. The CDR3 loop is CASSLEGSGLETQYF. The CDR3 DNA is TGCGCCAGCAGCTTGGAAGGTAGCGGCTTAGAGACCCAGTACTTC.

This chain connects TRBV7-2 to TRBJ1-1; D possibly corresponds to TRBD1 (5 bases). Trimming shortened V by 5 bases and J by 5 bases, and 15 bases separated the two germline ends. The CDR3 is made up of 14 amino acids. CDR1 and CDR2 from the germline V gene are SGHTA and FQGNSA. CDR3 DNA: TGTGCCAGCAGCACGGACACGGGAAGGACTGAAGCTTTCTTT. Translated: CASSTDTGRTEAFF.

The genes are TRBV29-1 and TRBJ2-7; the D gene is possibly TRBD1 (6 bases). From germline, CDR1 is SQVTM and CDR2 ANQGSEA. CDR3 length equals 15 residues. Trimming shortened V by 4 bases and J by 3 bases, and 19 bases separated the two germline ends. CDR3: CSVGMYREGDYEQYF. The CDR3 DNA sequence: TGCAGCGTTGGGATGTACAGGGAAGGGGACTACGAGCAGTACTTC.

V and J are TRBV19 and TRBJ1-5, with no clear D. V lost 0 bases, J lost 6 bases, and 9 bases lay in between. The germline V gene encodes CDR1 LNHDA and CDR2 SQIVND (reference sequence). This CDR3 comprises 14 residues. The CDR3 here is CASSIEPRGQPQHF. DNA for the CDR3: TGTGCCAGTAGTATAGAACCCCGGGGTCAGCCCCAGCATTTT.

V and J are TRBV29-1 and TRBJ1-2, with D perhaps matching TRBD1 (6 bases). Trimming removed 7 bases at V and 4 bases at J, with 13 bases between. Germline CDR1 SQVTM, CDR2 ANQGSEA. The CDR3 is 12 residues long. The CDR3 is CSGRGRSYGYTF. The CDR3 DNA sequence: TGCAGCGGCAGGGGAAGGAGCTATGGCTACACCTTC.

The rearrangement uses TRBV5-4 and TRBJ2-7; weak D call: TRBD2 (5 bases). Trimming left V 1 base short and J 11 bases short, with 10 bases between. The CDR3 runs 11 residues. Germline V gene data show CDR1 as SGHNT and CDR2 as YYREEE (reference sequence). The CDR3 DNA follows: TGTGCCAGCAGCTTGTCCGGGGTGGAGTACTTC. Translation: CASSLSGVEYF.

The V and J genes are TRBV6-1 and TRBJ1-2, with 7 bases identical to TRBD1. CDR3 size: 14 residues. Germline loops: CDR1 MNHNS, CDR2 SASEGT. V shed 5 bases and J 7 bases; nucleotides not matched to a gene: 10. CDR3 sequence (DNA): TGTGCCAGCAGTAACCCGGGACAGACGGCTGGCTACACCTTC. It yields the protein CASSNPGQTAGYTF.

The chain has TRBV19 and TRBJ1-2; 8 bases align to TRBD1. V trimming: 5 bases; J trimming: 2 bases; junction bases outside the gene matches: 1. The CDR3 covers 13 residues. Germline V lookup: CDR1 LNHDA, CDR2 SQIVND (reference sequence). CDR3 region: CASSRDRNYGYTF. The DNA of the CDR3 is TGTGCCAGTAGTCGGGACAGGAACTATGGCTACACCTTC.

This chain links TRBV5-1 with TRBJ2-5, with D possibly TRBD1 on 6 matching bases. V was trimmed by 5 bases and J by 3 bases, leaving 11 bases between them. The germline V gene has CDR1 SGHRS and CDR2 YFSETQ. This CDR3 has 13 residues. Written as DNA, the CDR3 is TGCGCCAGCAGAATGAACAGGGAAGAGACCCAGTACTTC. It is translated as CASRMNREETQYF.

The chain employs TRBV21-1 and TRBJ2-7; no check of the table's D call, TRBD1, against the DNA was made. TRBV21-1 is deemed a pseudogene. There are 17 residues in the CDR3. CDR3 in DNA: TGTGCCAGCAGCCAGACTAAGGGGACAGCGCTAAACTACGAGCAGTACTTC. It yields the protein CASSQTKGTALNYEQYF.